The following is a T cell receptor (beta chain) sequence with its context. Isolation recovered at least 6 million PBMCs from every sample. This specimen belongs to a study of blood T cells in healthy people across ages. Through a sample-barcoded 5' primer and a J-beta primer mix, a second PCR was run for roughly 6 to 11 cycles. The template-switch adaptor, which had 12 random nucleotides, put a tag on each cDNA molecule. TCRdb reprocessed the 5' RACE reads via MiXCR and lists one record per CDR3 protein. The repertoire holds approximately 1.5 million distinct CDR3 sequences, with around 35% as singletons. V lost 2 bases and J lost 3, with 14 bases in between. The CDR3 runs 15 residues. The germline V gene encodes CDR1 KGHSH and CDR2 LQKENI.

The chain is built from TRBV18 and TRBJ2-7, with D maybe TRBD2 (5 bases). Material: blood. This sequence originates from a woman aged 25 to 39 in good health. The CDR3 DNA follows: TGTGCCAGCTCACCATCCGGGGTTAGCTTCTACGAGCAGTACTTC. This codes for CASSPSGVSFYEQYF.